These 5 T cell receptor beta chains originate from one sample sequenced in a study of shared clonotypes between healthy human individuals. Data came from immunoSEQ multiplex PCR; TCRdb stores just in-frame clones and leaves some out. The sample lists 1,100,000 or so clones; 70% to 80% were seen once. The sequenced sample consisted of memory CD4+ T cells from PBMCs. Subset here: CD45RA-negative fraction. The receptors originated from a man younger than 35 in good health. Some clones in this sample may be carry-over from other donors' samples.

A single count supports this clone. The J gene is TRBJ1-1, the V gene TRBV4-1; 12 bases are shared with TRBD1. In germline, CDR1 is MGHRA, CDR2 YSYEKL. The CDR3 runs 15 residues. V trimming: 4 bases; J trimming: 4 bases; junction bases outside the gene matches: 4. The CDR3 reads CASSRGQGASTEAFF. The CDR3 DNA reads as TGCGCCAGCAGCCGGGGACAGGGGGCTAGCACTGAAGCTTTCTTT.

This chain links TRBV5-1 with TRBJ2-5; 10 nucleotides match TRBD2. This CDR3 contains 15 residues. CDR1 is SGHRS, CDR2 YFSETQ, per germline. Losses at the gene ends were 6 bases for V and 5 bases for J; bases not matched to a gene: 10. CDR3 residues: CASIRTSGSRETQYF. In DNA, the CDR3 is TGCGCCAGCATCAGGACTAGCGGCAGCAGGGAGACCCAGTACTTC.

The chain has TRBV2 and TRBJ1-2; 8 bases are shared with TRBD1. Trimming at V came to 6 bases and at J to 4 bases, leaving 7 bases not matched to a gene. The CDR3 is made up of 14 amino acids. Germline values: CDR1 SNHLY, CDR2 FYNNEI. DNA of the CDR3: TGTGCCAGCAGGGTACAGGGGGGTGGCTATGGCTACACCTTC. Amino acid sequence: CASRVQGGGYGYTF.

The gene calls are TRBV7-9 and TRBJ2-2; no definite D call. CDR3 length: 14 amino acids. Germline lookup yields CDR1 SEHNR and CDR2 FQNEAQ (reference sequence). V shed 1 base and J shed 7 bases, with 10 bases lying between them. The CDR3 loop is CASSLVQRGGELFF. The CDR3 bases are TGTGCCAGCAGCTTAGTTCAACGAGGCGGGGAGCTGTTTTTT.

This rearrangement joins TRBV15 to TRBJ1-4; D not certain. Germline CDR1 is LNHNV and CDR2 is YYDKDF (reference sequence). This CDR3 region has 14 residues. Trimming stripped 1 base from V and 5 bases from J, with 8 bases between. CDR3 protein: CATSRGQGNEKLFF. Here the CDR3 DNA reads TGTGCCACCAGCAGAGGACAAGGCAATGAAAAACTGTTTTTT.